This T cell receptor (beta chain) stems from a study of blood T cell repertoires in COVID-19. Study information: PBMCs, B-cell-depleted T cells, or T cells provided the cDNA or gDNA that made up the material.

Per the germline V gene, CDR1 is SQVTM and CDR2 is ANQGSEA. V was cut by 4 bases and J by 2 bases, with 11 bases left in between. The CDR3 is 14 amino acids. TCRdb keeps only in-frame clones here, not all; method: immunoSEQ multiplex PCR. The profile shows about 500,000 clones, about 88% of them singletons. Sequences were obtained from peripheral blood. This clonotype was sampled from a man younger than 35 with COVID-19, enrolled during active disease. The rearrangement links TRBV29-1 to TRBJ1-4; tentatively, D is TRBD1 (6 bases). The CDR3 bases are TGCAGCGTTGCCCCAGGGGCGACTAATGAAAAACTGTTTTTT. Protein product: CSVAPGATNEKLFF.